Below are 32 T cell receptor beta chains sequenced from a single sample in a study of CD8 T cells in ankylosing spondylitis. Using its own MiXCR run on the 5' RACE reads, TCRdb lists one record per CDR3 protein. The repertoire holds 100,000 to 150,000 distinct CDR3 sequences, over 7% seen once, with approximately 3.4% in the top ten. The sequenced sample consisted of blood, either unsorted or a sorted T cell fraction (not recorded which). The receptor source for this set is a male donor with ankylosing spondylitis or in good health (not recorded which).

The rearrangement uses TRBV7-3 and TRBJ2-1, with 9 positions matching TRBD1. The germline V gene encodes CDR1 SGHTA and CDR2 FQGTGA. This CDR3 is 15 amino acids long. The V segment lost 0 bases and the J segment 4 bases; nucleotides outside the gene matches: 1. The DNA for the CDR3 is TGTGCCAGCAGCTTAACAGGACAGGGGTACAATGAGCAGTTCTTC. Encoded protein: CASSLTGQGYNEQFF.

This clonotype turned up a few times. The chain uses TRBV5-6 and TRBJ1-6, with D tentatively TRBD1 (5 bases). Trimming took 4 bases from V and 10 from J, leaving 15 bases between them. This CDR3 has 14 residues. Germline V gene sequence: CDR1 SGHDT, CDR2 YYEEEE. Written as DNA, the CDR3 is TGTGCCAGCAGCCCCGGTGTGAGGGGCTCACCCCTCCACTTT. Translation gives CASSPGVRGSPLHF.

This clonotype was seen a few times. The V call is TRBV7-8, the J call TRBJ2-6; TRBD2 is a possible D gene (6 bases). This CDR3 contains 17 residues. From germline, CDR1 is SGHVS and CDR2 FQNEAQ. The V end lost 3 bases, the J end lost 2 bases, and 14 bases lay between the germline ends. DNA of the CDR3: TGTGCCAGCAGCTTTGGGGGGTTTAGGGCTGGGGCCAACGTCCTGACTTTC. Translation gives CASSFGGFRAGANVLTF.

This clonotype was counted ten times or more. V is TRBV20-1 and J is TRBJ2-1; D is uncertain. Germline values: CDR1 DFQATT, CDR2 SNEGSKA (reference sequence). This CDR3 comprises 12 residues. Trimming took 6 bases from V and 0 from J, leaving 6 bases between them. The CDR3 reads CSAALSYNEQFF. CDR3 DNA sequence: TGCAGTGCGGCTCTCTCCTACAATGAGCAGTTCTTC.

This clonotype has a count of ten or more. The chain is built from TRBV12-3 or TRBV12-4 and TRBJ1-5; no firm D call. The CDR3 has 15 amino acids. The V end lost 6 bases, the J end lost 3 bases, and 15 bases lay between the germline ends. For the CDR3, the DNA is TGTGCCAGCAGCCATGACGGATCAAACAATCAGCCCCAGCATTTT. Translated, it gives CASSHDGSNNQPQHF.

This clonotype has a count of ten or more. The chain recombines TRBV5-1 with TRBJ1-1; D is possibly TRBD1 (6 bases). Germline V gives CDR1 SGHRS, CDR2 YFSETQ. V was cut by 4 bases and J by 2 bases, with 12 bases left in between. This CDR3 has 14 residues. CDR3 sequence (DNA): TGCGCCAGCAGCCCGGGACAAGCTAACACTGAAGCTTTCTTT. Translating gives CASSPGQANTEAFF.

This clonotype came up many times. This chain joins TRBV7-2 and TRBJ2-2; D remains unclear. This CDR3 is built from 14 residues. V lost 0 bases and J 4 bases, leaving 6 bases between the germline ends. Germline lookup yields CDR1 SGHTA and CDR2 FQGNSA. The CDR3 reads CASSLAGITGELFF. The CDR3 DNA reads TGTGCCAGCAGCTTAGCGGGTATCACCGGGGAGCTGTTTTTT.

For this clonotype: A much larger clone differs from this one at a single base, so this may be a read error. The chain carries TRBV7-6 and TRBJ2-1; no definite D call. The CDR3 spans 13 residues. Germline V gene lookup returns CDR1 SGHVS and CDR2 FNYEAQ. Trimming took off 5 bases at V and 9 bases at J, with 14 bases between the two ends. The CDR3 protein is CASSMMSPTEQFF. The CDR3 region has the DNA TGTGCCAGCAGCATGATGTCTCCGACTGAGCAGTTCTTC.

V gene TRBV30 combines with J gene TRBJ1-2; 8 bases match TRBD1. The germline gives CDR1 GTSNPN, CDR2 SVGIG (reference sequence). Unmatched junction bases numbered 7, after V lost 4 bases and J lost 6 bases. The CDR3 is 13 amino acids. CDR3 amino acids: CAWTKNRGNGYTF. As DNA, the CDR3 is TGTGCCTGGACCAAGAACAGGGGGAATGGCTACACCTTC.

This clonotype was seen repeatedly, ten times or more. The chain joins TRBV7-6 to TRBJ2-1, with 9 nucleotides matching TRBD2. In germline, CDR1 is SGHVS, CDR2 FNYEAQ. The V and J ends lost 1 base and 0 bases, in that order; junction bases with no gene match: 4. This CDR3 is 17 amino acids long. Here the CDR3 reads CASSLGTSVSSYNEQFF. CDR3 DNA: TGTGCCAGCAGCTTAGGGACTAGCGTAAGCTCCTACAATGAGCAGTTCTTC.

On this clonotype: One end of the junction varies from germline; a read error may be responsible. The V call is TRBV20-1, the J call TRBJ2-7; possibly TRBD2 for D (6 bases). The CDR3 covers 16 residues. Germline CDR1 DFQATT, CDR2 SNEGSKA (reference sequence). The CDR3 DNA is TGCTGTGCTAGTCTCCCGGACGGCGGGGTCTCCTACGAGCAGTACTTC. Translating gives CCASLPDGGVSYEQYF.

The gene calls are TRBV20-1 and TRBJ2-2; TRBD2 matches 9 bases. The trim removed 0 bases at V and 4 bases at J, leaving 6 bases unmatched. Germline V gene lookup returns CDR1 DFQATT and CDR2 SNEGSKA (reference sequence). This CDR3 has 16 amino acids. CDR3 sequence reads: CSARDRQLAGTGELFF. The CDR3 DNA sequence: TGCAGTGCTAGAGATCGTCAACTAGCGGGCACCGGGGAGCTGTTTTTT.

The sample holds many counts of this clonotype. The chain employs TRBV5-1 and TRBJ2-5; a weak D match, TRBD1 (7 bases). The ends were cut back, 4 bases at V and 5 bases at J, with 15 bases in the middle. The germline CDR1 and CDR2 sequences are SGHRS and YFSETQ. The length of the CDR3 is 14 residues. CDR3 amino acids: CASSRLTGRETQYF. CDR3 nucleotide sequence: TGCGCCAGCAGCAGATTGACAGGGAGGGAGACCCAGTACTTC.

This clonotype was seen repeatedly, ten times or more. The V gene is TRBV20-1, the J gene TRBJ2-7, with 7 bases lining up with TRBD1. V lost 5 bases to trimming and J lost 0 bases; unmatched junction nucleotides: 16. CDR1 and CDR2 from the germline V gene are DFQATT and SNEGSKA (reference sequence). The CDR3 runs 17 residues. CDR3 protein: CSAHLRGLTNPSYEQYF. CDR3 sequence (DNA): TGCAGTGCTCACCTAAGGGGGCTCACCAACCCCTCCTACGAGCAGTACTTC.

The sample holds a few counts of this clonotype. The V and J genes are TRBV27 and TRBJ2-2, with D possibly being TRBD2 (6 bases). This CDR3 is built from 14 residues. The germline V gene encodes CDR1 MNHEY and CDR2 SMNVEV (reference sequence). V gave up 5 bases and J gave up 5 bases, with 12 bases separating them. CDR3 coding DNA: TGTGCCAGCAGTCCGGGACTTATGACCGGGGAGCTGTTTTTT. It is translated as CASSPGLMTGELFF.

In its sample, this clonotype was seen many times. This chain uses TRBV7-9 with TRBJ2-4; D is possibly TRBD1 (6 bases). This CDR3 has 12 residues. V gave up 5 bases and J gave up 7 bases, with 9 bases separating them. Germline V lookup: CDR1 SEHNR, CDR2 FQNEAQ (reference sequence). Written as DNA, the CDR3 is TGTGCCAGCAGCGTGGGGGCGAACATTCAGTACTTC. It yields the protein CASSVGANIQYF.

This clonotype was picked up many times. V usage is TRBV4-2 and J usage is TRBJ2-4; TRBD2 might be the D (6 bases). This CDR3 spans 16 amino acids. V dropped 1 base and J dropped 2 bases, with 12 bases sitting between them. Germline V gene data show CDR1 as LGHNA and CDR2 as YNFKEQ. The CDR3 here is CASSQGRERPKNIQYF. The CDR3 DNA reads as TGTGCCAGCAGCCAAGGTCGGGAGAGACCCAAAAACATTCAGTACTTC.

This clonotype has a count of ten or more. The chain joins TRBV2 to TRBJ2-7; possible D gene TRBD2, 6 bases. With 3 bases removed from V and 4 bases from J, the gap between germline ends came to 13 bases. CDR1 and CDR2 from the germline V gene are SNHLY and FYNNEI. The CDR3 length is 14 residues. Here the CDR3 DNA reads TGTGCCAGCAGTGAGGAGGGGCGCGGGTACGAGCAGTACTTC. This encodes CASSEEGRGYEQYF.

Ten or more counts support this clonotype. The rearrangement joins TRBV6-1 to TRBJ2-6; D gene ambiguous. The germline gives CDR1 MNHNS, CDR2 SASEGT. The CDR3 covers 15 residues. Trimming cost V 7 bases and J 1 base, with 11 bases left between them. CDR3 amino acids: CASILGNSGANVLTF. In DNA form, the CDR3 reads TGTGCCAGCATATTAGGGAATTCTGGGGCCAACGTCCTGACTTTC.

This clonotype has a count of ten or more. This sequence joins TRBV6-1 and TRBJ2-7; no reliable D call. Trimming removed 7 bases at V and 0 bases at J, with 19 bases between. The germline CDR1 and CDR2 sequences are MNHNS and SASEGT. CDR3 size: 16 residues. CDR3 amino acids: CASTSSGPVSSYEQYF. CDR3 nucleotide sequence: TGTGCCAGCACCAGTTCAGGTCCGGTAAGCTCCTACGAGCAGTACTTC.

This clonotype appeared a few times. The rearrangement links TRBV3-1 to TRBJ2-3; unclear D gene. The germline V gene has CDR1 LGHDT and CDR2 YNNKEL (reference sequence). The V and J ends lost 1 base and 10 bases respectively, with 15 bases between them. CDR3 length: 14 residues. The DNA of the CDR3 is TGTGCCAGCAGCCAAGGGGGTTCCCCCCCCCCGCAGTATTTT. As protein: CASSQGGSPPPQYF.

For this clonotype: The junction departs from germline at one end; a sequencing error may be responsible. The J gene is TRBJ1-2, the V gene TRBV18; D gene uncertain. Germline lookup yields CDR1 KGHSH and CDR2 LQKENI. This CDR3 has 12 amino acids. CDR3 region: CASSPGIYCYTF. DNA of the CDR3: TGTGCCAGCTCACCCGGGATCTATTGCTACACCTTC.

There are many counts of this clonotype. This CDR3 is CASSLLAASTDTQYF. The DNA of the CDR3 is TGTGCCAGCAGTTTATTAGCGGCTAGCACAGATACGCAGTATTTT. The rearrangement joins TRBV28 to TRBJ2-3, with D perhaps matching TRBD2 (6 bases). The V and J ends lost 1 base and 0 bases respectively, with 8 bases between them. CDR1 and CDR2 from the germline V gene are MDHEN and SYDVKM. There are 15 residues in the CDR3.

This clonotype was recorded many times. The V gene is TRBV28, the J gene TRBJ1-2, with D possibly matching TRBD1 (5 bases). Germline V gene sequence: CDR1 MDHEN, CDR2 SYDVKM. With 3 bases removed from V and 5 bases from J, the gap between germline ends came to 16 bases. The CDR3 contains 15 residues. DNA of the CDR3: TGTGCCAGCAGTTTCCGGGGACTCGGGGATTATGGCTACACCTTC. It encodes CASSFRGLGDYGYTF.

This clonotype was detected a few times. This chain connects TRBV6-1 to TRBJ1-1; 10 bases are a match to TRBD1. The CDR3 contains 15 residues. Germline V lookup: CDR1 MNHNS, CDR2 SASEGT. V shed 10 bases and J 0 bases; nucleotides not matched to a gene: 8. CDR3 amino acids: CATRQGAGMNTEAFF. In nucleotides, the CDR3 is TGTGCCACCCGACAGGGGGCAGGGATGAACACTGAAGCTTTCTTT.

V gene TRBV11-2 combines with J gene TRBJ2-7; 7 positions agree with TRBD2. CDR3 length: 15 amino acids. V shed 2 bases and J 3 bases; nucleotides not matched to a gene: 7. The germline V gene has CDR1 SGHAT and CDR2 FQNNGV. The CDR3 here is CASSLLASGVYEQYF. As DNA, the CDR3 is TGTGCCAGCAGCTTACTGGCTAGCGGAGTCTACGAGCAGTACTTC.

This clonotype appeared many times. The V and J genes are TRBV12-3 or TRBV12-4 and TRBJ1-2, with a possible D match to TRBD1 (6 bases). V lost 5 bases to trimming and J lost 4 bases, with 17 bases between them. This CDR3 contains 15 residues. CDR3 region: CASSRVGQSTYGYTF. The CDR3 DNA reads as TGTGCCAGCAGTCGCGTCGGACAGAGCACCTATGGCTACACCTTC.

This clonotype was seen many times. This sequence joins TRBV20-1 and TRBJ1-2, with no clear D. There are 11 residues in the CDR3. The germline gives CDR1 DFQATT, CDR2 SNEGSKA (reference sequence). Trimming left V 0 bases short and J 8 bases short, with 7 bases between. The CDR3 spells CSARDQVGYTF. Here the CDR3 DNA reads TGCAGTGCTAGAGATCAAGTGGGCTACACCTTC.

The chain has TRBV12-3 or TRBV12-4 and TRBJ2-6; D not resolved. The V and J ends lost 4 bases and 2 bases respectively, with 6 bases between them. The CDR3 is 14 amino acids. The CDR3 spells CASSSTAGANVLTF. The CDR3 coding sequence is TGTGCCAGCAGTTCAACGGCTGGGGCCAACGTCCTGACTTTC.

Ten or more counts support this clonotype. At one boundary the junction diverges from the germline segment, which might be a read error. This chain joins TRBV20-1 and TRBJ2-1; D remains ambiguous. The CDR3 contains 11 residues. Germline CDR1 reads DFQATT; CDR2 reads SNEGSKA (reference sequence). CDR3 protein: CSAREDNEQFF. CDR3 in DNA: TGCAGTGCCAGAGAGGACAATGAGCAGTTCTTC.

The chain employs TRBV11-1 and TRBJ1-2; unclear D gene. Looked up from germline, CDR1 is SGHAT and CDR2 is FQDESV (reference sequence). There are 13 residues in the CDR3. Trimming removed 6 bases at V and 4 bases at J, with 12 bases between. The CDR3 DNA reads TGTGCCAGCAGATCCGAAGCCAGCTATGGCTACACCTTC. Translated: CASRSEASYGYTF.

This clonotype was seen many times. This rearrangement joins TRBV12-3 or TRBV12-4 to TRBJ2-3; unclear D gene. CDR3 length: 14 amino acids. Trimming left V 3 bases short and J 0 bases short, with 7 bases between. In DNA, the CDR3 is TGTGCCAGCAGTTTCAAAGCTAGCACAGATACGCAGTATTTT. This sequence encodes CASSFKASTDTQYF.